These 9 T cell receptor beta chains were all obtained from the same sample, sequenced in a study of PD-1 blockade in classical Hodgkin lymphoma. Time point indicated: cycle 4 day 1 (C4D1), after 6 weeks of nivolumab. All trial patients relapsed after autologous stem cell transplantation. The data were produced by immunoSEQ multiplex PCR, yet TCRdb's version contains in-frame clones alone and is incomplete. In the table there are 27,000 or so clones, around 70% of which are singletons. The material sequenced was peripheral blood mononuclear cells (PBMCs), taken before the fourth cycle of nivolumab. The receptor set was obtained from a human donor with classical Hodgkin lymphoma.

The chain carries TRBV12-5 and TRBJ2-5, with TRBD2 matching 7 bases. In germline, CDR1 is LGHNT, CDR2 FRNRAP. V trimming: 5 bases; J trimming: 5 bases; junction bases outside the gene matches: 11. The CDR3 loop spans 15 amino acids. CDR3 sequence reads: CASGPVGGAGETQYF. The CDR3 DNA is TGTGCTAGTGGTCCCGTGGGAGGGGCCGGTGAGACCCAGTACTTC.

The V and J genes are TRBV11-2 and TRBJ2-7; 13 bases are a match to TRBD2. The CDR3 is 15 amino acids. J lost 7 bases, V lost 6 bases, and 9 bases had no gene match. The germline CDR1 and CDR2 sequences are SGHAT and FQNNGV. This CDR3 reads CASSLTSGGIGEQYF. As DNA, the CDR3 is TGTGCCAGCAGTTTGACTAGCGGGGGGATAGGGGAGCAGTACTTC.

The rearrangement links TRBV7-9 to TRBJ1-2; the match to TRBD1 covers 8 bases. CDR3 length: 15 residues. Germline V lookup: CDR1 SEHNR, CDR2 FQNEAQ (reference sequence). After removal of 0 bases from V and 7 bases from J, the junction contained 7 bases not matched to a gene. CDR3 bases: TGTGCCAGCAGCTTAGCTCGTACAGGGGGTGGTGGCTACACCTTC. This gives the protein CASSLARTGGGGYTF.

CDR3 DNA: TGTGCCAGTAGTTGGGGGGAGTTGGGGAATCAGCCCCAGCATTTT. Its translation is CASSWGELGNQPQHF. The rearrangement links TRBV19 to TRBJ1-5; tentatively, D is TRBD1 (5 bases). Per the germline V gene, CDR1 is LNHDA and CDR2 is SQIVND (reference sequence). The CDR3 sequence is 15 residues long. Trimming took 5 bases from V and 4 from J, leaving 15 bases between them.

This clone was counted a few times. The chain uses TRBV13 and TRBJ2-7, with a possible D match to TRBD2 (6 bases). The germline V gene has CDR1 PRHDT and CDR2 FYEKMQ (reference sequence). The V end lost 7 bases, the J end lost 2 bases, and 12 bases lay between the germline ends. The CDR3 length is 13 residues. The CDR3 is CASTGGGAYEQYF. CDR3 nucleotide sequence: TGTGCCAGCACCGGGGGTGGGGCCTACGAGCAGTACTTC. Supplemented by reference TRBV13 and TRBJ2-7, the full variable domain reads AAGVIQSPRHLIKEKRETATLKCYPIPRHDTVYWYQQGPGQDPQFLISFYEKMQSDKGSIPDRFSAQQFSDYHSELNMSSLELGDSALYFCASTGGGAYEQYFGPGTRLTVT.

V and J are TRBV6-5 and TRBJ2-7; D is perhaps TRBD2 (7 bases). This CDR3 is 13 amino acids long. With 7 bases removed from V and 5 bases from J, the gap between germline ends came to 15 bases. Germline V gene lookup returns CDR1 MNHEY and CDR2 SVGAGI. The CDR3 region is CASTPRGAHEQYF. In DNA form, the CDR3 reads TGTGCCAGCACTCCCCGGGGGGCTCACGAGCAGTACTTC.

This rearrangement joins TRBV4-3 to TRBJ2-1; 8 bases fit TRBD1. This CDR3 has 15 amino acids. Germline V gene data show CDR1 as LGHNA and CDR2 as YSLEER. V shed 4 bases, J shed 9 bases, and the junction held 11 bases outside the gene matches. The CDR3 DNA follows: TGCGCCAGCAGCCCCGGACAGGGAATCAGAGGTGAGCAGTTCTTC. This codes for CASSPGQGIRGEQFF.

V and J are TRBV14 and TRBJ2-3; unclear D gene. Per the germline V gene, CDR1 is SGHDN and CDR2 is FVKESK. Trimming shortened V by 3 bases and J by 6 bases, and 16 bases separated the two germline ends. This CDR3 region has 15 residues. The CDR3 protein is CASSHQDLGMDTQYF. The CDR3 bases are TGTGCCAGCAGCCACCAGGATTTGGGAATGGATACGCAGTATTTT.

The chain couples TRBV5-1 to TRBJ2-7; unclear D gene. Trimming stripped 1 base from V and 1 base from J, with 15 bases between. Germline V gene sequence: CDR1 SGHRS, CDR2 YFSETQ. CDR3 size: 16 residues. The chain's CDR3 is CASSLSSRLGSYEQYF. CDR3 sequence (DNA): TGCGCCAGCAGCTTGTCGAGCCGCTTAGGGTCCTACGAGCAGTACTTC.